Following are 11 T cell receptor beta chains from one sample sequenced in a study of T cells in women clearing cervical HPV infection. Using immunoSEQ multiplex PCR, the repertoire was profiled, and TCRdb retains in-frame clones only, with some absent. The sample has some 46,000 clones, and its top ten clones hold 35% to 45%. The sequenced sample was blood buffy coat. The source is a woman aged 18 to 75 with a cervical HPV16 infection that either progressed to CIN3+ or cleared (not recorded which).

CDR3 DNA, as far as it was read: TGTGCCAGCAGTTTCCGCTACGAG. Translated: CASSFRYE. The whole CDR3 protein is CASSFRYEQYF. The genes are TRBV28 and TRBJ2-7; D gene unclear. The read falls 3 residues short of the CDR3 end, and the missing part is taken from the germline J gene. The CDR3 is 11 amino acids. The V end was cut by 3 bases, the J end by 3 bases, with 3 bases between. Germline V CDR1 and CDR2: MDHEN, SYDVKM. Variable domain in full (rest from reference TRBV28 and TRBJ2-7): DVKVTQSSRYLVKRTGEKVFLECVQDMDHENMFWYRQDPGLGLRLIYFSYDVKMKEKGDIPEGYSVSREKKERFSLILESASTNQTSMYLCASSFRYEQYFGPGTRLTVT.

Details on this clone: The observed sequence ends 3 residues before the CDR3 terminus, with the missing tail filled in from the germline J gene. The gene calls are TRBV2 and TRBJ2-1; 10 nucleotides match TRBD2. Germline CDR1 is SNHLY and CDR2 is FYNNEI. V shed 5 bases, J shed 6 bases, and the junction held 7 bases outside the gene matches. The length of the CDR3 is 15 residues. CDR3 DNA, as far as it was read: TGTGCCAGCAGTAGGTCGGGGACTAGCGCCAATGAG. It codes for CASSRSGTSANE. The entire CDR3 reads CASSRSGTSANEQFF.

Worth noting for this clone: The sequence runs out 3 residues before the end of the CDR3; the remainder is reconstructed from the germline J gene. Other DNA variants within this sample encode the same CDR3. The rearrangement joins TRBV30 to TRBJ2-5; 7 nucleotides agree with TRBD2. CDR1 and CDR2 (germline): GTSNPN, SVGIG (reference sequence). The junction had 1 base not matched to a gene; V was cut back by 0 bases and J by 3 bases. The CDR3 length is 13 residues. CDR3 region: CAWSVLAEETQYF. CDR3 DNA, as far as it was read: TGTGCCTGGAGTGTTCTAGCGGAAGAGACC.

In the case of this clone: Sequencing ends 3 residues short of the CDR3 end; the germline J gene provides the rest. The chain joins TRBV30 to TRBJ2-3; 9 bases fit TRBD2. The CDR3 covers 14 residues. Germline V gene data show CDR1 as GTSNPN and CDR2 as SVGIG (reference sequence). CDR3 loop: CAWRRLAGIETQYF. CDR3 bases read: TGTGCCTGGAGGCGTCTAGCGGGGATAGAGACG.

Note on this clone: From the germline J gene comes the end of the CDR3, since the read stops 3 residues before it. The J gene is TRBJ2-4, the V gene TRBV7-9, with 10 bases that match TRBD1. This CDR3 comprises 13 residues. Germline V CDR1 and CDR2: SEHNR, FQNEAQ (reference sequence). The covered CDR3 bases are TGTGCCAGCAGCTTAGTAGGGGACAGGGGT. Translated, it gives CASSLVGDRG. The CDR3, in full, reads CASSLVGDRGQYF.

With respect to this clone: The CDR3 end is not reached by the read, which stops 3 residues before it; the germline J gene fills it in. The V gene is TRBV5-1, the J gene TRBJ1-1; 8 nucleotides align to TRBD1. The CDR3 consists of 15 residues. The junction had 9 bases not matched to a gene; V was cut back by 4 bases and J by 4 bases. CDR1 and CDR2 (germline): SGHRS, YFSETQ. The CDR3 bases that were read are TGCGCCAGCAGCACCAGACTTACAGGGGGCACTGAA. Translation gives CASSTRLTGGTE. The CDR3 as a whole reads CASSTRLTGGTEAFF.

Worth noting for this clone: Sequencing ends 3 residues short of the CDR3 end; the germline J gene provides the rest. This rearrangement joins TRBV2 to TRBJ2-1, with TRBD2 matching 12 bases. CDR3 length: 17 amino acids. Losses at the gene ends were 5 bases for V and 7 bases for J; bases not matched to a gene: 12. Per germline, CDR1 SNHLY and CDR2 FYNNEI. CDR3 DNA (partial): TGTGCCAGCAGTCGATTACAAACTAGCGGGGGGAGGAATGAG. Translated, it gives CASSRLQTSGGRNE. The CDR3 reads in full as CASSRLQTSGGRNEQFF.

As concerns this clone: The read stops 3 residues short of the end of the CDR3; the missing end is completed from the germline J gene. This chain uses TRBV7-9 with TRBJ1-2; 9 bases are shared with TRBD1. This CDR3 region has 14 residues. The germline V gene has CDR1 SEHNR and CDR2 FQNEAQ (reference sequence). CDR3 in amino acids: CASSTGQGVNIYTF. The covered CDR3 bases are TGTGCCAGCAGCACGGGACAGGGAGTAAACATC. Complete variable domain (other parts from reference TRBV7-9 and TRBJ1-2): DTGVSQNPRHKITKRGQNVTFRCDPISEHNRLYWYRQTLGQGPEFLTYFQNEAQLEKSRLLSDRFSAERPKGSFSTLEIQRTEQGDSAMYLCASSTGQGVNIYTFGSGTRLTVV.

On this clone itself: The read gets to within 3 residues of the CDR3 end, and the germline J gene fills in the rest. This sequence joins TRBV11-3 and TRBJ2-1; D possibly corresponds to TRBD2 (7 bases). The CDR3 sequence is 15 residues long. V lost 0 bases, J lost 9 bases, and 15 bases lay in between. The germline V gene has CDR1 SGHNT and CDR2 YENEEA. Incomplete CDR3 DNA: TGTGCCAGCAGCTTAGATCCTGGCGGGGGCATTGAG. Translating it yields CASSLDPGGGIE. In full, the CDR3 is CASSLDPGGGIEQFF.

With regard to this clone: The CDR3 end falls 3 residues outside the read, so it is completed with the germline J gene. The chain couples TRBV3-1 (or the pseudogene TRBV3-2) to TRBJ1-6; 9 bases are a match to TRBD1. J gave up 7 bases and V 4 bases, and 2 bases lay outside the gene matches. The CDR3 extends over 14 amino acids. Germline V gene sequence: CDR1 LGHDT, CDR2 YNNKEL (reference sequence). The CDR3 protein is CASSRQGENSPLHF. The sequenced CDR3 bases are TGTGCCAGCAGCCGACAGGGGGAGAATTCACCC.

Remarks on this clone: The missing CDR3 end, 3 residues past where the read stops, is filled in from the germline J gene. This chain uses TRBV7-2 with TRBJ1-1; maybe TRBD1 (6 bases). The ends were cut back, 6 bases at V and 0 bases at J, with 11 bases in the middle. Looked up from germline, CDR1 is SGHTA and CDR2 is FQGNSA. This CDR3 region has 14 residues. This CDR3 is CASRPTGMNTEAFF. CDR3 bases read: TGTGCCAGCAGGCCGACAGGAATGAACACTGAA.